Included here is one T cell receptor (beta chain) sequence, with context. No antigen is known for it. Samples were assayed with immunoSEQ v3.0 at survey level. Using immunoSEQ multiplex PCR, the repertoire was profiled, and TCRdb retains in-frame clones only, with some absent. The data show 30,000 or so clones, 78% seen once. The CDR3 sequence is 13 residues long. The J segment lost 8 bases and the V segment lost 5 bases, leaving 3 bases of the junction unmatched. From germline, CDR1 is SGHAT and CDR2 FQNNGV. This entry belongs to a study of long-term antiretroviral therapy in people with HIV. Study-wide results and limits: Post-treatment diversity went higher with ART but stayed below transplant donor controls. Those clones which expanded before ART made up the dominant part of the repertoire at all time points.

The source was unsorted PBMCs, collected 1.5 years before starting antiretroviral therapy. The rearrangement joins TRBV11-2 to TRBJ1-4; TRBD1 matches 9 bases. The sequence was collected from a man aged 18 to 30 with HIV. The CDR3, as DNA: TGTGCCAGCAGCCGGGACAGGGAAGAAAAACTGTTTTTT. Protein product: CASSRDREEKLFF.